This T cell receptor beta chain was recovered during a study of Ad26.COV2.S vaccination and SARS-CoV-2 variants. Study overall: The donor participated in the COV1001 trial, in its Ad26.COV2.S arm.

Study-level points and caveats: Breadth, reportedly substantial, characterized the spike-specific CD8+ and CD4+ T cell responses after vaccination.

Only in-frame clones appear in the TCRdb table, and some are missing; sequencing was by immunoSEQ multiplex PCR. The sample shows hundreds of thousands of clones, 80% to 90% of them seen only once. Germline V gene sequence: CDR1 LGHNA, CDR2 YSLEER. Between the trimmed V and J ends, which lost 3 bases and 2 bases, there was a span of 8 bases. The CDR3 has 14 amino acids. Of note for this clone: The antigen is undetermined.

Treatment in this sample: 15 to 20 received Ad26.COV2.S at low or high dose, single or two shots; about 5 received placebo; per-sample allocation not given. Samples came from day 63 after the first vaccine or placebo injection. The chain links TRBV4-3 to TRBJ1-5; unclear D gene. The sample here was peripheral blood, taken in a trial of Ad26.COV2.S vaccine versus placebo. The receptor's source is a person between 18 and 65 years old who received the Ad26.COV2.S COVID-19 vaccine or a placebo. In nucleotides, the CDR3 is TGCGCCAGCAGCCAGGATTTGGGCAATCAGCCCCAGCATTTT. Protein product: CASSQDLGNQPQHF.